This entry features one TCR beta chain sequence. Its matching antigen is unknown. Per germline, CDR1 SGHTA and CDR2 FQGNSA. Trimming removed 4 bases at V and 5 bases at J, with 14 bases between. This CDR3 is built from 14 residues. Sequencing was performed with immunoSEQ multiplex PCR; in TCRdb, only in-frame clones are kept and a portion is missing. The data show about 680,000 clones, with about 89% seen just once and approximately 1.5% held by the top ten. This record belongs to a study of Ad26.COV2.S vaccination and SARS-CoV-2 variants. Turning to the study itself: Doses of Ad26.COV2.S were injected into muscle once or twice, 56 days apart. Study-wide points: A substantial breadth of spike-specific CD8+ and CD4+ T cell responses after vaccination has been reported. The TCR-based breadth and depth measures might underestimate overall T cell responses.

Described treatment: some 20 received Ad26.COV2.S at low or high dose, single or two shots; a few received placebo; per-sample allocation not given. Collection of the samples took place on day 63 after the first injection of vaccine or placebo. Boston supplied an adult donor aged 18-55 years. The sequences come from peripheral blood, collected in a trial of Ad26.COV2.S vaccine versus placebo. The chain has TRBV7-2 and TRBJ1-2; TRBD1 is a possible D gene (5 bases). This TCR was recovered from a person between 18 and 65 years old who received the Ad26.COV2.S COVID-19 vaccine or a placebo. CDR3 nucleotides: TGTGCCAGCAGCTCGAAGACAGCCCCGTATGGCTACACCTTC. This encodes CASSSKTAPYGYTF.